This is a list of T cell receptor beta chains from one sample in a study of OX40 agonist ivuxolimab in advanced cancers. Method: immunoSEQ multiplex PCR; TCRdb's copy keeps in-frame clones and lacks some. The sample has about 50,000 clones, about four fifths seen once. The sample consisted of CD4+ or CD8+ T cells sorted from blood, taken in a trial of the OX40 agonist ivuxolimab. All receptors derive from an adult with an advanced solid tumor such as melanoma, head and neck, liver or kidney cancer. Each CDR3 is given with its conserved first and last residue. Fields, in order: V gene, J gene, D gene, clone size, CDR3 protein. A D gene is named only where the DNA matches it firmly. Where a row states a size, it is once, few, many or the class of an expanded clone; other rows omit it.

TRBV2	TRBJ2-5	-	-	CASRDSPLGKTQYF
TRBV19	TRBJ2-2	TRBD2	-	CASWDSGSTGELFF
TRBV6-6	TRBJ2-7	-	few	CASSLDSRGNYEQYF
TRBV30	TRBJ1-5	-	-	CAWKDTQNQPQHF
TRBV27	TRBJ1-6	TRBD1	-	CASSLQGSYNSPLHF
TRBV6-5	TRBJ2-7	-	-	CASSEPGLYEQYF
TRBV4-1	TRBJ2-6	-	-	CASSPVGRSSGANVLTF
TRBV5-1	TRBJ2-2	-	-	CASRDSGNTGELFF
TRBV21-1	TRBJ2-1	-	-	CASSPTEQFF
TRBV5-4	TRBJ1-2	-	once	CASSSVKGRQDGYTF
TRBV11-1	TRBJ1-4	-	-	CASSPSWSPNEKLFF
TRBV6-5	TRBJ1-2	-	-	CASSSPGAWGYTF
TRBV4-1	TRBJ1-2	-	-	CASSQANYGYTF
TRBV7-2	TRBJ1-3	-	-	CASSGARRTSGNTIYF
TRBV5-1	TRBJ2-3	TRBD1	-	CASSLSGTDTDTQYF
TRBV14	TRBJ1-1	TRBD1	once	CASRRQGGMVAFF
TRBV6-1	TRBJ1-6	-	-	CASSENRRSNSPLHF
TRBV30	TRBJ1-2	-	-	CAWSAKGGYGYTF
TRBV7-8	TRBJ1-4	-	-	CASSPRRGWEKLFF
TRBV7-2	TRBJ2-2	-	-	CASREVGELFF
TRBV5-1	TRBJ2-2	-	few	CASSPDSQSGELFF
TRBV18	TRBJ1-2	TRBD1	-	CASSPPGGYGYTF
TRBV6-5	TRBJ1-1	-	-	CASSFYLTGGEAFF
TRBV28	TRBJ2-1	TRBD1	-	CASSRDRGPGLDEQFF
TRBV5-6	TRBJ1-5	-	medium-sized	CASSLALNQPQHF
TRBV5-1	TRBJ2-2	TRBD1	-	CASYAGGSGTGELFF
TRBV7-9	TRBJ2-1	-	-	CASSPYNEQFF
TRBV9	TRBJ2-1	-	-	CASSVDVSSYNEQFF
TRBV30	TRBJ1-5	-	-	CAWSLGPPGFQPQHF
TRBV5-4	TRBJ1-1	-	once	CASSLSGNRMNTEAFF
TRBV5-1	TRBJ2-2	-	-	CASSERNTGELFF
TRBV7-3	TRBJ2-2	-	-	CASSNQGTNTGELFF
TRBV27	TRBJ1-5	-	-	CASSLVLGNQPQHF
TRBV5-8	TRBJ2-5	-	-	CASSLRGVQETQYF
TRBV18	TRBJ2-7	TRBD2	few	CASSPSGVEQYF
TRBV28	TRBJ2-2	-	-	CASSLRQANTGELFF
TRBV11-2	TRBJ2-1	-	-	CASSLETGVGNEQFF
TRBV6-5	TRBJ2-7	TRBD2	-	CASSPGGNSYEQYF
TRBV19	TRBJ2-2	TRBD2	-	CASSTYLTSPAGELFF
TRBV6-5	TRBJ2-1	TRBD2	-	CASKLAGGVGDEQFF
TRBV6-1	TRBJ2-5	-	-	CASSVDRSRETQYF
TRBV6-1	TRBJ1-6	TRBD1	-	CASRAGGQLTTALHF
TRBV9	TRBJ2-1	TRBD2	once	CASSLAGGYNEQFF
TRBV7-6	TRBJ2-2	TRBD2	-	CASSLDAGVGTGELFF
TRBV14	TRBJ2-5	-	-	CASSQGIWVGETQYF
TRBV11-3	TRBJ1-1	-	-	CASSLDLSTEAFF
TRBV10-3	TRBJ2-5	-	-	CAISEFAGTWQETQYF